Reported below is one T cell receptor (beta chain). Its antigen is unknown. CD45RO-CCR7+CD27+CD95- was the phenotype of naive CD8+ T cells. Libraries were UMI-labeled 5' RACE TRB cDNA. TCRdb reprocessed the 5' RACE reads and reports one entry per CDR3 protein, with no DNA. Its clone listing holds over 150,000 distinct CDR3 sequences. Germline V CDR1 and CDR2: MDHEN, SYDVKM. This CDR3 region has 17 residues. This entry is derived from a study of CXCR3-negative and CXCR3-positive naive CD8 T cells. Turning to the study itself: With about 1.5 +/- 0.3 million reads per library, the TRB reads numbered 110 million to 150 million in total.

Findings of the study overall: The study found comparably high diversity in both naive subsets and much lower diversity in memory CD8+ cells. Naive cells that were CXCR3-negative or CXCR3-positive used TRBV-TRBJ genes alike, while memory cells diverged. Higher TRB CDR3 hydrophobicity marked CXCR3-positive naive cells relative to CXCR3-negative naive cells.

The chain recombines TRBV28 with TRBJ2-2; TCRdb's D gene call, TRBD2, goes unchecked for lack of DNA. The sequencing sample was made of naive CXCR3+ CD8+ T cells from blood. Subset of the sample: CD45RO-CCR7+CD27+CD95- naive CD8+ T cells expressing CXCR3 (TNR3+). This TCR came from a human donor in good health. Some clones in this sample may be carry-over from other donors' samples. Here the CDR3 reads CASSPLSGGADTGELFF.